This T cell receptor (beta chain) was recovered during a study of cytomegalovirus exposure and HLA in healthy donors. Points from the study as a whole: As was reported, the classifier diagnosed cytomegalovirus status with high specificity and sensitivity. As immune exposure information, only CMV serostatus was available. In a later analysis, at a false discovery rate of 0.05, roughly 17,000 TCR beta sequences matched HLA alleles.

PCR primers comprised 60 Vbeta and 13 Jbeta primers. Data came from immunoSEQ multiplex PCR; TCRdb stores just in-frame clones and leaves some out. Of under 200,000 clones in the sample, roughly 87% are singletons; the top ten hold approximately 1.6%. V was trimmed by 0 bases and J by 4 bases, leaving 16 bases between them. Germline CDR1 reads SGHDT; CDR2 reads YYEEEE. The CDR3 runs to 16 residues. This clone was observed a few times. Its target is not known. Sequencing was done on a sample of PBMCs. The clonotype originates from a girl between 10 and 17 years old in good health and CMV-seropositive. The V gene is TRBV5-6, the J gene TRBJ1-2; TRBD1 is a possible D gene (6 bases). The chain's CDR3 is CASSLGVARGVYGYTF. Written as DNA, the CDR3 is TGTGCCAGCAGCTTGGGAGTGGCCAGGGGTGTCTATGGCTACACCTTC.